Listed below are T cell receptor beta chains from one sample, sequenced in a study of tumor-infiltrating lymphocytes in glioblastoma multiforme. Each CDR3 protein is one row after TCRdb ran MiXCR on the multiplex PCR reads. The repertoire holds nearly 15,000 distinct CDR3 sequences, under 85% seen once, with approximately 38% in the top ten. The sample taken for sequencing was brain tumor tissue. All receptors come from a male donor with glioblastoma. The CDR3 runs from the conserved cysteine through the conserved F or W. The order of the fields is J gene, V gene, clone size, D gene, CDR3 DNA, CDR3 protein. D genes are given only for firm matches. Clone size is shown for a subset of rows, as once, few, many or a class of expanded clone.

TRBJ2-1,TRBV11-1,many,.,TGTGCCAGCAGCTTAGCCGCAGGGTTCAACAATGAGCAGTTCTTC,CASSLAAGFNNEQFF
TRBJ1-5,TRBV11-2,.,.,TGTGCCAGAGGTATGGGGGGAGGGACCCAGCCCCATCATTTT,CARGMGGGTQPHHF
TRBJ2-4,TRBV6-6,.,TRBD2,TGTGCCAGCAGCGGGGAGGGATTTCAGTACTTC,CASSGEGFQYF
TRBJ2-5,TRBV12-3/TRBV12-4,.,.,TGTGCCAGCAGTCTCCATGCCGTTGAGGAGACCCAGTACTTC,CASSLHAVEETQYF
TRBJ2-7,TRBV6-2/TRBV6-3,.,.,TGTGCCAGTCACGCCTACGAGCAGTACTTC,CASHAYEQYF
TRBJ2-5,TRBV20-1,few,.,TGCAGTGCTAGTGTCCCGTTTATGGAGACCCAGTACTTC,CSASVPFMETQYF
TRBJ2-1,TRBV6-1,.,.,TGTGCCAGCAGCAGGAATAACAATGAGCAGTTCTTC,CASSRNNNEQFF
TRBJ1-1,TRBV11-2,few,.,TGTACCAGCAGCTTAGTAGAGGGGGTAGCCTTCTTT,CTSSLVEGVAFF
TRBJ2-3,TRBV6-2/TRBV6-3,.,.,TGTGCCAGCAGTTCCCCCGGAAGCACAGATACGCAGTATTTT,CASSSPGSTDTQYF
TRBJ2-1,TRBV11-1,.,TRBD1,TGTGCCAGCAATCCCCAAGGGGGCGGGTCGTGGGTTGAGCAGTTCTTC,CASNPQGGGSWVEQFF
TRBJ2-7,TRBV6-2/TRBV6-3,.,.,TGTGCCAACATTCACGCCTACGAGCAGCACTTC,CANIHAYEQHF
TRBJ2-1,TRBV29-1,large,.,TGCAGCGTTGGGGGTTTCAACAATGAGCAGTTCTTC,CSVGGFNNEQFF
TRBJ2-7,TRBV20-1,.,.,TGCAGTGTTAGTTACGCCCACGAGCAGTACTTC,CSVSYAHEQYF
TRBJ2-7,TRBV5-5,.,.,TGTGCCAGCAGCTTGGAGGTACAGCAGTACTTC,CASSLEVQQYF
TRBJ2-1,TRBV11-1,.,.,TGTGCCAGCAGCCCGGAGGTAGGGCCTGGTTATGGGCAGTCCTTC,CASSPEVGPGYGQSF
TRBJ2-1,TRBV20-1,.,.,TGCAGTGCTAAAGTTGGAGAACCAGCCTACAATGAGGAGTTCTTT,CSAKVGEPAYNEEFF
TRBJ1-1,TRBV11-3,.,.,TGTGCCAGCAGCTTAAATGTGATAGGTGCTGAAGCTTTCTTT,CASSLNVIGAEAFF
TRBJ2-2,TRBV25-1,.,.,TGTGCCAGCAGTGGGCCAGGGGACACCGGGGAGCTGTTTTTT,CASSGPGDTGELFF
TRBJ1-5,TRBV6-6,once,.,TGTGCCAGAAGTTACGTGAAGGATAGCAATCAGCCCCAGCATTTT,CARSYVKDSNQPQHF
TRBJ2-7,TRBV12-3/TRBV12-4,.,.,TGTGCCAGCAGTTTCCGGCCTGCCCACGAGCAGTACTTC,CASSFRPAHEQYF
TRBJ1-1,TRBV29-1,.,TRBD1,TGCAGCGTGGCACAGGGGGTCACTGAAGCTTTCTTT,CSVAQGVTEAFF
TRBJ1-1,TRBV11-2,.,TRBD1,TGTGCCAGGAACTTAGTACAGGGGCTAGCTTTCTTT,CARNLVQGLAFF
TRBJ2-1,TRBV29-1,.,TRBD1,TGCAGCGTGGCGAGGGGGCTAGCAGACAATGAGCAGTTCTTC,CSVARGLADNEQFF
TRBJ2-5,TRBV28,.,TRBD1,TGTGCCAGCAGTGCGGGACAGGGGATCCAGACCCAGTACTTC,CASSAGQGIQTQYF
TRBJ2-1,TRBV29-1,.,.,TGCAGTGCCAGCCAGGGGGGGCCCTACAATGAGCAGCTCTTC,CSASQGGPYNEQLF
TRBJ2-1,TRBV20-1,.,.,TGCAGTGCTAGTCGACCGTTACTAGCAGGAATGAATGAGCAGTTCTTC,CSASRPLLAGMNEQFF
TRBJ2-1,TRBV18,once,.,TGTGCCAGCTCACTCGAGTGGGCCGCCAATGAGAAGTTCTTC,CASSLEWAANEKFF
TRBJ2-3,TRBV11-1,once,.,TGTGCCAGCAGCTGGGGGACCCCGGGGGCAGATACGGAGTATTTT,CASSWGTPGADTEYF
TRBJ2-7,TRBV20-1,.,.,TGCAGTGCCCCCTACAACCGGGGCCGGGGCGAGCAGTACTTC,CSAPYNRGRGEQYF
TRBJ2-5,TRBV7-8,.,.,TGTGCCAGCAGCCTAGCCGGGACGACCCAGTACTTC,CASSLAGTTQYF
TRBJ1-5,TRBV11-2,few,.,TGTGCCAGCAGCCCGGACGGTTTTCAGCCCCAGCATTTT,CASSPDGFQPQHF
TRBJ2-2,TRBV7-9,many,.,TGTGCCAGCAGTACGGAGCCGAACACCGGGGAGCTGTTTTTT,CASSTEPNTGELFF
TRBJ1-6,TRBV12-3/TRBV12-4,.,TRBD1,TGTGCCAGCAGTTTAGAGTTCGGACAGGGGGCTGCGAATTCACCCCTCCACTTT,CASSLEFGQGAANSPLHF
TRBJ1-5,TRBV30,many,.,TGTGCCTGGAGTGTAGAAAGCAATCAGCCCCAGCATTTT,CAWSVESNQPQHF
TRBJ1-1,TRBV11-2,.,.,TGTGCCAGCAGCTTAATTAGCGGACAGCCACCTGAAGCTTTCTTT,CASSLISGQPPEAFF
TRBJ1-6,TRBV4-1,few,.,TGCGCCAGCCCAAACCTGGCATCTGGGGTTTCACCCCACCATTTT,CASPNLASGVSPHHF
TRBJ1-1,TRBV7-9,once,.,TGTACCAGCAGCTTAAAGGAGAGGGAGAAAATTGAAGCTTTCTTT,CTSSLKEREKIEAFF
TRBJ2-1,TRBV11-2,.,.,TGTGCCAGCAGCCCTGGAGTCTATGCCTACAATGAGCAGTTCTTC,CASSPGVYAYNEQFF
TRBJ2-7,TRBV20-1,.,TRBD1,TGCAGTGCTAGAGAGCCGGGACAGGGCGGCGAGCAGTACTTC,CSAREPGQGGEQYF
TRBJ1-2,TRBV29-1,.,.,TGCAGCGTTGAAGATGGCCAGGTTTACTACACCTTC,CSVEDGQVYYTF
TRBJ2-3,TRBV11-3,.,.,.,CASSLSSGRVARGTDTHYF
TRBJ2-7,TRBV7-8,.,.,TGTGCCAGCCAACTAGGAACAGCTGACTACGAGCAGTACTTC,CASQLGTADYEQYF
TRBJ2-3,TRBV11-2,.,.,TGCGCCAACAGCCCGAGACAGTTCACAGACACGCAGTATTTT,CANSPRQFTDTQYF
TRBJ1-6,TRBV13,.,.,TGTGCCAGCAGCCCCACTGCCGCTGGTTCACCCCTCCACTTT,CASSPTAAGSPLHF
TRBJ2-1,TRBV11-1,.,.,TGTGCCAGCAGCTCAGACAGCTACAATGAGCAGTTCTTC,CASSSDSYNEQFF
TRBJ1-6,TRBV9,.,TRBD1,TGTGCCAGCAGCGATGGACAGGGGAGGGATTCACCCCTCCACTTT,CASSDGQGRDSPLHF
TRBJ2-2,TRBV11-2,.,TRBD2,TGTGCCAGCAGGGGGCTGGATGCGGGAGTCCCCGTGGGGCTGTTTTTT,CASRGLDAGVPVGLFF
TRBJ2-7,TRBV11-2,.,.,TGTGCCAGCAGCCTCTCTAGCCTACCACTATGCGAGCAGTACTTC,CASSLSSLPLCEQYF
TRBJ1-6,TRBV6-1,.,.,TGTGCCAGCAGTCGAAGCGGGGGGTTTCGAAATTCACCCCTCCACTTT,CASSRSGGFRNSPLHF
TRBJ2-7,TRBV5-6,.,TRBD2,TGTGCCAGCAGCTTGGCGGGAAGGGAGGGGTACGACGAGCAGTACTTC,CASSLAGREGYDEQYF